In its sample, the clone carrying this TCR beta chain was seen a few times. As yet, its antigen is unknown. The data derive from a study of post-analysis software for immune sequencing data. After removal of 5 bases from V and 1 base from J, the junction contained 9 bases not matched to a gene. The germline CDR1 and CDR2 sequences are MGHRA and YSYEKL. The CDR3 covers 16 residues. Study outcomes and limitations: Strong same-batch co-clustering of samples appeared with F measure clustering. Patients showed TRBV5-6, TRBV5-1 and TRBV20-1 among roughly 5 TRBV segments more frequent than in controls.

TCR beta cDNA libraries included unique molecular identifiers. TCRdb ran MiXCR on the PCR reads and lists one entry per CDR3 protein. The data hold about 400,000 distinct CDR3 sequences, with roughly 30% observed a single time. This chain connects TRBV4-1 to TRBJ1-1, with 8 bases aligning to TRBD1. The sample comprised blood. This TCR derives from a girl aged 5-17 years with multiple sclerosis. CDR3 DNA: TGCGCCAGCAGCGGGCGGGACAGGTCTACGAACACTGAAGCTTTCTTT. Translated: CASSGRDRSTNTEAFF.